A selection of T cell receptor beta chains follows, all from one sample in a study of vaccination effects on CD4 cells after COVID-19. Some clones are missing from TCRdb's copy, which holds only in-frame ones; the method was immunoSEQ multiplex PCR. This sample has some 68,000 clones; around three quarters occur once, and the top ten carry 3.5% to 4.5%. No cognate antigen is known for these TCRs. Sample: CD4+ T cells from PBMCs cultured with HCoV-OC43 spike peptides, taken before COVID-19 vaccination. The receptors were gathered from a human donor who received a COVID-19 vaccine. CDR3s include the opening cysteine and the closing phenylalanine or tryptophan. D genes are given only for firm matches. Rows give clone size only sometimes, using once, few, many, or a class for an expanded clone.

v_call: TRBV7-9; d_call: -; j_call: TRBJ2-2; clone_size: -; cdr3_aa: CASRLRGSGELFF; cdr3_nt: TGTGCCAGCAGGCTCAGGGGATCCGGGGAGCTGTTTTTT
v_call: TRBV7-3; d_call: -; j_call: TRBJ2-1; clone_size: -; cdr3_aa: CASSPRGQQYNEQFF; cdr3_nt: TGTGCCAGCAGCCCAAGAGGACAGCAGTACAATGAGCAGTTCTTC
v_call: TRBV4-2; d_call: -; j_call: TRBJ1-1; clone_size: few; cdr3_aa: CASSPDVGGNTEAFF; cdr3_nt: TGTGCCAGCAGCCCAGATGTAGGAGGGAACACTGAAGCTTTCTTT
v_call: TRBV9; d_call: TRBD2; j_call: TRBJ2-3; clone_size: -; cdr3_aa: CASSVTSGGADTQYF; cdr3_nt: TGTGCCAGCAGCGTAACTAGCGGGGGCGCAGATACGCAGTATTTT
v_call: TRBV27; d_call: -; j_call: TRBJ1-6; clone_size: -; cdr3_aa: CASSSTYLYNSPLHF; cdr3_nt: TGTGCCAGCTCCTCAACTTACCTTTATAATTCACCCCTCCACTTT
v_call: TRBV24-1; d_call: -; j_call: TRBJ2-3; clone_size: -; cdr3_aa: CATSDRTGSGDTQYF; cdr3_nt: TGTGCCACCAGTGACCGGACGGGTTCGGGAGATACGCAGTATTTT
v_call: TRBV7-3; d_call: -; j_call: TRBJ2-1; clone_size: -; cdr3_aa: CASSFSGNEQFF; cdr3_nt: TGTGCCAGCAGCTTTAGCGGCAATGAGCAGTTCTTC
v_call: TRBV7-3; d_call: TRBD1; j_call: TRBJ2-1; clone_size: -; cdr3_aa: CASSRTGGNEQFF; cdr3_nt: TGTGCCAGCAGCCGGACAGGGGGCAATGAGCAGTTCTTC
v_call: TRBV19; d_call: -; j_call: TRBJ2-6; clone_size: -; cdr3_aa: CASSRDSFNSGANVLTF; cdr3_nt: TGTGCCAGTAGCAGAGACAGCTTTAACTCTGGGGCCAACGTCCTGACTTTC
v_call: TRBV27; d_call: -; j_call: TRBJ2-3; clone_size: -; cdr3_aa: CASSSQRGQYF; cdr3_nt: TGTGCCAGCAGTTCCCAGAGAGGACAGTATTTT
v_call: TRBV14; d_call: TRBD2; j_call: TRBJ2-2; clone_size: -; cdr3_aa: CASSPTGLAGLGTGELFF; cdr3_nt: TGTGCCAGCAGCCCCACTGGACTAGCGGGGTTGGGGACCGGGGAGCTGTTTTTT
v_call: TRBV5-1; d_call: -; j_call: TRBJ1-1; clone_size: -; cdr3_aa: CASSLVGLGGMAEAFF; cdr3_nt: TGCGCCAGCAGCTTGGTAGGGCTTGGGGGTATGGCTGAAGCTTTCTTT
v_call: TRBV6-5; d_call: -; j_call: TRBJ2-6; clone_size: -; cdr3_aa: CASSYQGRAGANVLTF; cdr3_nt: TGTGCCAGCAGTTATCAGGGGAGGGCTGGGGCCAACGTCCTGACTTTC
v_call: TRBV29-1; d_call: -; j_call: TRBJ1-1; clone_size: -; cdr3_aa: CSVLPQGDYTEAFF; cdr3_nt: TGCAGCGTTTTACCACAGGGCGATTACACTGAAGCTTTCTTT
v_call: TRBV11-3; d_call: TRBD2; j_call: TRBJ2-1; clone_size: -; cdr3_aa: CASSPRGAGGHNEQFF; cdr3_nt: TGTGCCAGCAGCCCCCGGGGAGCGGGGGGCCACAATGAGCAGTTCTTC
v_call: TRBV10-1; d_call: TRBD1; j_call: TRBJ1-1; clone_size: -; cdr3_aa: CASKDRGAEEAFF; cdr3_nt: TGCGCCAGCAAGGACAGGGGGGCTGAAGAAGCTTTCTTT
v_call: TRBV11-1; d_call: TRBD1; j_call: TRBJ1-2; clone_size: -; cdr3_aa: CASSLARDRAYGYTF; cdr3_nt: TGTGCCAGCAGCTTGGCCCGGGACAGGGCCTATGGCTACACCTTC
v_call: TRBV6-5; d_call: TRBD1; j_call: TRBJ1-5; clone_size: few; cdr3_aa: CASSSTGSGNQPQHF; cdr3_nt: TGTGCCAGCAGTTCGACAGGGAGTGGCAATCAGCCCCAGCATTTT
v_call: TRBV28; d_call: -; j_call: TRBJ2-5; clone_size: -; cdr3_aa: CASSHGVGETQYF; cdr3_nt: TGTGCCAGCAGTCATGGGGTGGGGGAGACCCAGTACTTC
v_call: TRBV4-1; d_call: -; j_call: TRBJ2-6; clone_size: few; cdr3_aa: CASSQLDMIPSGANVLTF; cdr3_nt: TGCGCCAGCAGCCAACTAGACATGATTCCCTCTGGGGCCAACGTCCTGACTTTC
v_call: TRBV18; d_call: -; j_call: TRBJ1-6; clone_size: -; cdr3_aa: CASSPVISRGTNSPLHF; cdr3_nt: TGTGCCAGCTCACCAGTTATTAGCCGAGGGACGAATTCACCCCTCCACTTT
v_call: TRBV10-3; d_call: TRBD2; j_call: TRBJ2-3; clone_size: -; cdr3_aa: CAISASGGRTDTQYF; cdr3_nt: TGTGCCATCAGCGCTAGCGGGGGCCGCACAGATACGCAGTATTTT
v_call: TRBV5-4; d_call: TRBD1; j_call: TRBJ2-4; clone_size: -; cdr3_aa: CASSLGQENIQYF; cdr3_nt: TGTGCCAGCAGCCTGGGACAGGAGAACATTCAGTACTTC
v_call: TRBV30; d_call: -; j_call: TRBJ1-1; clone_size: -; cdr3_aa: CAWKRFVSTEAFF; cdr3_nt: TGTGCCTGGAAAAGGTTTGTCTCCACTGAAGCTTTCTTT
v_call: TRBV4-3; d_call: -; j_call: TRBJ2-5; clone_size: -; cdr3_aa: CASSPSGGGQETQYF; cdr3_nt: TGCGCCAGCAGCCCCTCCGGAGGCGGCCAAGAGACCCAGTACTTC
v_call: TRBV5-8; d_call: -; j_call: TRBJ1-3; clone_size: -; cdr3_aa: CASSLFGRASGNTIYF; cdr3_nt: TGTGCCAGCAGCTTGTTTGGACGGGCATCTGGAAACACCATATATTTT
v_call: TRBV7-3; d_call: TRBD2; j_call: TRBJ2-1; clone_size: few; cdr3_aa: CASSLWSSGGYSYNEQFF; cdr3_nt: TGTGCCAGCAGCTTATGGTCTAGCGGGGGGTATTCCTACAATGAGCAGTTCTTC
v_call: TRBV24-1; d_call: TRBD1; j_call: TRBJ2-4; clone_size: -; cdr3_aa: CATSVQGQGQNIQYF; cdr3_nt: TGTGCCACCAGTGTACAGGGGCAGGGTCAAAACATTCAGTACTTC
v_call: TRBV10-1; d_call: -; j_call: TRBJ2-2; clone_size: -; cdr3_aa: CASSEGATWGGELFF; cdr3_nt: TGCGCCAGCAGTGAGGGGGCAACCTGGGGCGGGGAGCTGTTTTTT
v_call: TRBV5-1; d_call: -; j_call: TRBJ1-2; clone_size: -; cdr3_aa: CASSLGVVGYGYTF; cdr3_nt: TGCGCCAGCAGCTTGGGAGTGGTAGGGTATGGCTACACCTTC
v_call: TRBV5-1; d_call: TRBD1; j_call: TRBJ1-2; clone_size: -; cdr3_aa: CASSPRTGPSNYGYTF; cdr3_nt: TGCGCCAGCAGCCCTCGGACAGGGCCGTCTAACTATGGCTACACCTTC